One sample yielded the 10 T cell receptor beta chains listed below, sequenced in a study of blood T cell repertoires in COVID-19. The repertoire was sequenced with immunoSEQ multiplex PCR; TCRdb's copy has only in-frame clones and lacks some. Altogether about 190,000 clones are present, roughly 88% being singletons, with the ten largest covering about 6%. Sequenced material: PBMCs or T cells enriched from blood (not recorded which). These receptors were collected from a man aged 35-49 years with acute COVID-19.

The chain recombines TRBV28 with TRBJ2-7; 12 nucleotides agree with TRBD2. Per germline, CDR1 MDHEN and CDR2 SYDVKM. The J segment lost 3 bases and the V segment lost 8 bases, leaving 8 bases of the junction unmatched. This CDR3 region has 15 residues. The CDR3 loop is CASAPTSGSLYEQYF. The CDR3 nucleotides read TGTGCCAGCGCGCCGACTAGCGGGAGCCTCTACGAGCAGTACTTC. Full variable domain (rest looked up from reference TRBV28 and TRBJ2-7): DVKVTQSSRYLVKRTGEKVFLECVQDMDHENMFWYRQDPGLGLRLIYFSYDVKMKEKGDIPEGYSVSREKKERFSLILESASTNQTSMYLCASAPTSGSLYEQYFGPGTRLTVT.

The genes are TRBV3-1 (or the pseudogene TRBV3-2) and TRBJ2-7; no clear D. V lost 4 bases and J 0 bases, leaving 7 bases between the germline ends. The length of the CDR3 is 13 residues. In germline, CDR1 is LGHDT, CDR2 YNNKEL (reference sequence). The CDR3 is CASSRADSYEQYF. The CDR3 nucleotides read TGTGCCAGCAGCCGGGCAGACTCCTACGAGCAGTACTTC.

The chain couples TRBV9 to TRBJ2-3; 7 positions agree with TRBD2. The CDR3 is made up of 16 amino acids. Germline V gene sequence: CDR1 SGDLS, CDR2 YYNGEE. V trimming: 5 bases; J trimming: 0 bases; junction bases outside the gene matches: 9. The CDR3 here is CASSRFETSSTDTQYF. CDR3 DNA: TGTGCCAGCAGTCGATTCGAGACTAGCAGCACAGATACGCAGTATTTT.

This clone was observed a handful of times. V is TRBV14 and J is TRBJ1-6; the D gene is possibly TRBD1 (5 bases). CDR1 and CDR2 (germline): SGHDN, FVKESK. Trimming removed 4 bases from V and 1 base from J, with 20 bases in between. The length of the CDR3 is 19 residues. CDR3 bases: TGTGCCAGCAGCCCCTCCCTTGGCAGGGAGGCGTCCTATAATTCACCCCTCCACTTT. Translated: CASSPSLGREASYNSPLHF. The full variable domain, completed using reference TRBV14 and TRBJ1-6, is EAGVTQFPSHSVIEKGQTVTLRCDPISGHDNLYWYRRVMGKEIKFLLHFVKESKQDESGMPNNRFLAERTGGTYSTLKVQPAELEDSGVYFCASSPSLGREASYNSPLHFGNGTRLTVT.

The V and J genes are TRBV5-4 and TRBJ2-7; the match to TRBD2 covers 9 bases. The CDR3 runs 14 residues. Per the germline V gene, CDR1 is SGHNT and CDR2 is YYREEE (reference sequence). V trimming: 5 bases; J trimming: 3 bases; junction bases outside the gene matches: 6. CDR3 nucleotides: TGTGCCAGCAGGGATAGCGGGAGAGTCTACGAGCAGTACTTC. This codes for CASRDSGRVYEQYF.

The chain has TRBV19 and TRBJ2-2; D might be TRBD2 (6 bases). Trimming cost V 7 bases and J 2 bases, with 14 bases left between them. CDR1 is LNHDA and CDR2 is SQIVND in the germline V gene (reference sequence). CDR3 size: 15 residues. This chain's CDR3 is CASKRDSPNTGELFF. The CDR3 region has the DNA TGTGCCAGTAAGAGGGACTCTCCTAACACCGGGGAGCTGTTTTTT.

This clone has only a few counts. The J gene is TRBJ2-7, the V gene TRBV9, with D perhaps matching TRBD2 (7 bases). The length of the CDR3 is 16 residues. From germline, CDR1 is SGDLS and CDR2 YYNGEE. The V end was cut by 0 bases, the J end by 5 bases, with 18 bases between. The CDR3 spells CASSVEGLGGAHEQYF. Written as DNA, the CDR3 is TGTGCCAGCAGCGTAGAAGGGTTAGGGGGGGCCCACGAGCAGTACTTC.

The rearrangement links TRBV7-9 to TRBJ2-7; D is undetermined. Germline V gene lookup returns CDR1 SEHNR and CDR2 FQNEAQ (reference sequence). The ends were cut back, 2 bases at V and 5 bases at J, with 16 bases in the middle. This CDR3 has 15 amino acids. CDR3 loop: CASSLPHYRSDEQYF. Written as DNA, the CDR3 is TGTGCCAGCAGCTTACCCCATTACAGATCAGACGAGCAGTACTTC.

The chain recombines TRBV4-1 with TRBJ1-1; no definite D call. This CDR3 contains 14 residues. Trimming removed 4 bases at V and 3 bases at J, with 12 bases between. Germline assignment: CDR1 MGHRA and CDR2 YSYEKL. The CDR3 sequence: CASSPVPGDTEAFF. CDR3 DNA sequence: TGCGCCAGCAGCCCAGTACCCGGGGACACTGAAGCTTTCTTT.

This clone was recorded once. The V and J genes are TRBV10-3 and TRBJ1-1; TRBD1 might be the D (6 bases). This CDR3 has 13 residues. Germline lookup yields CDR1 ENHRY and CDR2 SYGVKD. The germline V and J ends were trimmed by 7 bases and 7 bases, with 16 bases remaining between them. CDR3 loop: CAINGGPGLEAFF. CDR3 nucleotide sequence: TGTGCCATCAACGGGGGGCCAGGCCTTGAAGCTTTCTTT.